This T cell receptor beta chain emerged from a study of regulatory T cells in long-lasting Graves disease. Study-level findings and limits: Those with persistent disease had in common more public clonotypes (about 2,500) than new patients (roughly 1,000).

As to time point: newly diagnosed GD, antithyroid drugs for less than 3 months. With RNA extracted from PBMCs as input, the TCR library was made. Graves' disease diagnoses followed American Thyroid Association guidelines. A few counts support this clonotype. The antigen is unknown. The CDR3 length is 13 residues. V lost 4 bases and J lost 3; bases outside the gene matches: 3. Germline-derived CDR1 and CDR2 are SGHRS and YFSETQ. The TCR beta library used iRepertoire HTBI primers with Arm-PCR amplification of CDR3. TCRdb re-analysed the multiplex PCR reads in MiXCR, keeping a single row per CDR3 protein. The data show 360,000 or so distinct CDR3 sequences, around 15% seen once. This same sample was also taken into another study, of T cells in Graves' hyperthyroidism and ophthalmopathy.

This chain uses TRBV5-1 with TRBJ2-5; 7 bases agree with TRBD1. The clonotype comes from a woman under 30 with Graves disease. Sequenced here: peripheral blood mononuclear cells (PBMCs), sampled at new diagnosis, from a patient treated with antithyroid drugs. The CDR3 nucleotides read TGCGCCAGCAGCCGGGACAGAAAAGAGACCCAGTACTTC. Translation: CASSRDRKETQYF.